These 8 T cell receptor beta chains were all obtained from the same sample, sequenced in a study of cytomegalovirus exposure and HLA in healthy donors. The PCR employed 60 Vbeta primers together with 13 Jbeta primers. Measured with immunoSEQ multiplex PCR; TCRdb has only the in-frame clones, and not every one. The sample has 180,000 or so clones, about 77% seen once. The sample taken for sequencing was PBMCs. These receptors were obtained from a woman aged 25 to 45 in good health and CMV-seropositive.

CDR3 nucleotides: TGTGCCAGCAGTGACCTAATGGACAGCTACTCTGGAAACACCATATATTTT. Translating gives CASSDLMDSYSGNTIYF. The genes are TRBV6-4 and TRBJ1-3; maybe TRBD1 (6 bases). Germline-derived CDR1 and CDR2 are MRHNA and SNTAGT. The CDR3 totals 17 residues. V dropped 2 bases and J dropped 0 bases, with 14 bases sitting between them.

The chain joins TRBV10-1 to TRBJ2-4; 9 positions match TRBD1. The CDR3 length is 15 residues. CDR1 is WNHNN, CDR2 SYGVQD, per germline (reference sequence). The ends lost 6 bases at V and 12 bases at J; junction bases unmatched: 15. CDR3 in DNA: TGCGCCAGCAGGGGGACAGGGAGGGAAATAAGGTCTCAGTACTTC. It codes for CASRGTGREIRSQYF.

This chain connects TRBV7-9 to TRBJ2-7, with 13 positions matching TRBD2. CDR3 size: 16 residues. The junction had 5 bases not matched to a gene; V was cut back by 4 bases and J by 2 bases. Germline CDR1 is SEHNR and CDR2 is FQNEAQ (reference sequence). The CDR3 DNA is TGTGCCAGCAGCTCTATTGGGACTAGCGGGGCCTACGAGCAGTACTTC. Amino acid sequence: CASSSIGTSGAYEQYF.

CDR3 residues: CASSLGTGRRINLEQYF. Written as DNA, the CDR3 is TGCGCCAGCAGCTTGGGGACAGGGAGAAGGATTAACCTCGAGCAGTACTTC. The chain uses TRBV5-1 and TRBJ2-7, with TRBD1 matching 8 bases. J was trimmed by 6 bases and V by 0 bases; bases with no gene match: 14. The germline V gene has CDR1 SGHRS and CDR2 YFSETQ. The CDR3 is 17 residues long.

The chain combines TRBV7-9 with TRBJ2-3, with D perhaps matching TRBD2 (6 bases). The germline CDR1 and CDR2 sequences are SEHNR and FQNEAQ (reference sequence). Between the trimmed V and J ends, which lost 4 bases and 7 bases, there was a span of 15 bases. This CDR3 region has 14 residues. For the CDR3, the DNA is TGTGCCAGCAGCTCCCAGCGGGTCGGGTATACGCAGTATTTT. Translated: CASSSQRVGYTQYF.

The chain uses TRBV7-8 and TRBJ2-2, with 11 bases matching TRBD2. V dropped 5 bases and J dropped 5; count of bases not matched to a gene: 7. The CDR3 loop spans 16 amino acids. Germline V lookup: CDR1 SGHVS, CDR2 FQNEAQ. The CDR3 nucleotides read TGTGCCAGCAGCGCCGGGACTAGCGGTATGACCGGGGAGCTGTTTTTT. Amino acid sequence: CASSAGTSGMTGELFF.

The rearrangement uses TRBV10-3 and TRBJ2-7; 7 positions agree with TRBD2. Trimming at V came to 7 bases and at J to 6 bases, leaving 6 bases not matched to a gene. This CDR3 is 12 amino acids long. The V gene's germline CDR1 is ENHRY and CDR2 SYGVKD. Written as DNA, the CDR3 is TGTGCCATCACTCCCAGGGAGGGCGAGCAGTACTTC. The encoded protein is CAITPREGEQYF.

V and J are TRBV4-1 and TRBJ2-5; 11 nucleotides match TRBD2. The CDR3 extends over 17 amino acids. J lost 4 bases, V lost 3 bases, and 10 bases had no gene match. From germline, CDR1 is MGHRA and CDR2 YSYEKL. Written as DNA, the CDR3 is TGCGCCAGCAGCCATCAACTAGCGGGGGCTCGGGGAGAGACCCAGTACTTC. Residues: CASSHQLAGARGETQYF.